These 32 T cell receptor beta chains originate from one sample sequenced in a study of breast tumors, draining lymph nodes, adjacent tissues. The lymph nodes were axillary draining lymph nodes from breast cancer patients. TCRdb re-called the multiplex PCR reads with MiXCR, one entry per CDR3 protein. The sample lists about 230,000 distinct CDR3 sequences, 32% occurring once. Sequenced sample: axillary lymph node tissue. The origin of the receptors is a female donor with breast cancer. Some clones in this sample may be carry-over from other donors' samples.

This rearrangement joins TRBV28 to TRBJ2-1, with 12 bases aligning to TRBD2. After removal of 5 bases from V and 12 bases from J, the junction contained 11 bases not matched to a gene. Germline values: CDR1 MDHEN, CDR2 SYDVKM. The CDR3 runs 15 residues. Here the CDR3 DNA reads TGTGCCAGCAGTGAAACTAGCGGGAGGAAGCTCGGGCAGTTCTTC. This encodes CASSETSGRKLGQFF.

As concerns this clonotype: The CDR3 end shows no conserved phenylalanine or tryptophan, and so a read error is likely. The chain employs TRBV2 and TRBJ2-1, with D possibly being TRBD2 (6 bases). CDR1 is SNHLY and CDR2 is FYNNEI in the germline V gene. Trimming took 10 bases from V and 2 from J, leaving 15 bases between them. CDR3 length: 14 amino acids. CDR3 in amino acids: CAIPGLGPYNEQFL. The CDR3 DNA sequence: TGTGCCATACCGGGACTCGGCCCCTACAATGAGCAGTTCCTC.

The chain employs TRBV5-6 and TRBJ2-7; no clear D gene. The CDR3 is made up of 14 amino acids. V dropped 1 base and J dropped 1 base, with 9 bases sitting between them. Germline values: CDR1 SGHDT, CDR2 YYEEEE. The CDR3 spells CASSLSAASYEQYF. Here the CDR3 DNA reads TGTGCCAGCAGCTTGTCCGCAGCTTCCTACGAGCAGTACTTC.

This clonotype was seen many times. J is TRBJ2-2 and V is TRBV5-1; no clear D gene. Trimming removed 0 bases at V and 8 bases at J, with 8 bases between. This CDR3 contains 13 residues. Germline values: CDR1 SGHRS, CDR2 YFSETQ. CDR3 residues: CASSLEVSGELFF. CDR3 coding DNA: TGCGCCAGCAGCTTGGAAGTGTCGGGGGAGCTGTTTTTT.

Ten or more counts support this clonotype. Given a much more abundant clone one base away, this may be a read error. The chain uses TRBV20-1 and TRBJ2-5; 8 bases are shared with TRBD2. Germline V CDR1 and CDR2: DFQATT, SNEGSKA (reference sequence). This CDR3 has 12 residues. The DNA of the CDR3 is TGCAGTGCTTACCGAGCGGGGGAGACCCCGTACTTC. As protein: CSAYRAGETPYF.

As for this clonotype: A much more abundant neighbour one base away suggests this may be a read error. This CDR3 is CASSYSRQGDQPQHF. For the CDR3, the DNA is TGTGCCAGCAGTTACTCTAGGCAGGGCGATCAGCCCCAGCATTTT. The rearrangement links TRBV10-3 to TRBJ1-5; tentative D call: TRBD1 (5 bases). The CDR3 runs 15 residues. CDR1 and CDR2 from the germline V gene are ENHRY and SYGVKD.

This clonotype appeared a single time. V is TRBV28 and J is TRBJ1-2; 8 bases are shared with TRBD1. Trimming at V came to 5 bases and at J to 0 bases, leaving 11 bases not matched to a gene. CDR3 length equals 17 residues. Germline V lookup: CDR1 MDHEN, CDR2 SYDVKM. CDR3 loop: CASSERQGQRANYGYTF. The CDR3 DNA reads TGTGCCAGCAGTGAACGACAGGGGCAAAGAGCTAACTATGGCTACACCTTC.

Many counts were recorded for this clonotype. The V call is TRBV7-9, the J call TRBJ2-1; 10 positions match TRBD2. With 5 bases clipped from V and 0 bases from J, the junction kept 4 bases outside the gene matches. The V gene's germline CDR1 is SEHNR and CDR2 FQNEAQ (reference sequence). The length of the CDR3 is 16 residues. The CDR3 region has the DNA TGTGCCAGCAGCCCACCTAGCGGGAGCTCCTACAATGAGCAGTTCTTC. This translates into CASSPPSGSSYNEQFF.

This clonotype was observed at least ten times. The chain joins TRBV20-1 to TRBJ2-7; D is perhaps TRBD1 (6 bases). CDR3 length: 13 amino acids. V lost 3 bases, J lost 0 bases, and 9 bases lay in between. CDR1 is DFQATT, CDR2 SNEGSKA, per germline (reference sequence). The CDR3: CSARGTYSYEQYF. CDR3 bases: TGCAGTGCTAGGGGGACATACTCCTACGAGCAGTACTTC.

This clonotype was recorded many times. The chain joins TRBV28 to TRBJ1-5; D is possibly TRBD1 (5 bases). Per the germline V gene, CDR1 is MDHEN and CDR2 is SYDVKM. The germline V and J ends were trimmed by 5 bases and 9 bases, with 17 bases remaining between them. The CDR3 has 14 amino acids. The CDR3 DNA is TGTGCCAGCAGTAGTACGGGCCGCCAGGGGCCCCAGCATTTT. Translated: CASSSTGRQGPQHF. Full variable domain (rest looked up from reference TRBV28 and TRBJ1-5): DVKVTQSSRYLVKRTGEKVFLECVQDMDHENMFWYRQDPGLGLRLIYFSYDVKMKEKGDIPEGYSVSREKKERFSLILESASTNQTSMYLCASSSTGRQGPQHFGDGTRLSIL.

Many counts were recorded for this clonotype. The rearrangement links TRBV20-1 to TRBJ2-5, with 7 bases matching TRBD2. Germline loops: CDR1 DFQATT, CDR2 SNEGSKA (reference sequence). The CDR3 length is 13 residues. Trimming at V came to 5 bases and at J to 1 base, leaving 4 bases not matched to a gene. This CDR3 reads CSAHRTSQETQYF. In DNA form, the CDR3 reads TGCAGTGCTCACCGGACTAGCCAAGAGACCCAGTACTTC.

This clonotype was seen ten or more times. The chain recombines TRBV20-1 with TRBJ2-2; TRBD2 matches at 7 bases. Losses at the gene ends were 3 bases for V and 1 base for J; bases not matched to a gene: 5. The CDR3 is 15 residues long. The V gene's germline CDR1 is DFQATT and CDR2 SNEGSKA (reference sequence). CDR3 region: CSARKAGLNTGELFF. The CDR3 DNA reads TGCAGTGCTAGGAAAGCGGGGTTGAACACCGGGGAGCTGTTTTTT.

The chain couples TRBV7-9 to TRBJ1-4, with D perhaps TRBD1 (5 bases). V was cut by 2 bases and J by 12 bases, with 19 bases left in between. There are 15 residues in the CDR3. CDR1 is SEHNR, CDR2 FQNEAQ, per germline (reference sequence). Written as DNA, the CDR3 is TGTGCCAGCAGCTTATCATTCTCTGGGGCCAACGAACTGTTTTTT. Residues: CASSLSFSGANELFF.

The chain employs TRBV3-1 and TRBJ2-1; D is undetermined. The germline V gene encodes CDR1 LGHDT and CDR2 YNNKEL (reference sequence). V lost 0 bases and J 7 bases, leaving 13 bases between the germline ends. The CDR3 extends over 15 amino acids. DNA of the CDR3: TGTGCCAGCAGCCAAGATCGACGAGTGTTTAATGAGCAGTTCTTC. This encodes CASSQDRRVFNEQFF.

This clonotype was recorded many times. The chain has TRBV3-1 and TRBJ1-2; 8 nucleotides match TRBD1. The CDR3 contains 14 residues. Trimming took 5 bases from V and 6 from J; bases not matched to a gene: 8. Per germline, CDR1 LGHDT and CDR2 YNNKEL (reference sequence). The CDR3 nucleotides read TGTGCCAGCAGCTCTCGAGGACAGGGAGATGGCTACACCTTC. This sequence encodes CASSSRGQGDGYTF.

This chain joins TRBV6-5 and TRBJ1-1; 9 bases align to TRBD1. Losses at the gene ends were 5 bases for V and 0 bases for J; bases not matched to a gene: 1. This CDR3 spans 14 amino acids. CDR1 and CDR2 (germline): MNHEY, SVGAGI. The chain's CDR3 is CASSTGGLNTEAFF. For the CDR3, the DNA is TGTGCCAGCAGTACAGGGGGCCTGAACACTGAAGCTTTCTTT.

This clonotype was detected ten times or more. This sequence joins TRBV4-3 and TRBJ2-5; 9 nucleotides align to TRBD1. This CDR3 is 15 amino acids long. Trimming removed 2 bases from V and 5 bases from J; junction bases left unmatched: 6. Germline V gene sequence: CDR1 LGHNA, CDR2 YSLEER. As DNA, the CDR3 is TGCGCCAGCAGCCAAACCCCACAGGGGGCGGAGACCCAGTACTTC. It specifies CASSQTPQGAETQYF.

In this sample, this clonotype turned up many times. This chain uses TRBV7-9 with TRBJ2-7; 10 bases are a match to TRBD1. CDR3 length: 15 amino acids. The V gene's germline CDR1 is SEHNR and CDR2 FQNEAQ (reference sequence). V gave up 1 base and J gave up 9 bases; unmatched junction bases: 9. CDR3 sequence reads: CASSLGRDRGLGQYF. CDR3 bases: TGTGCCAGCAGCTTAGGCCGGGACAGGGGATTAGGGCAGTACTTC.

This clonotype was seen just once. The chain has TRBV24-1 and TRBJ2-3; D could derive from TRBD1 or TRBD2 (6 bases each). Germline V lookup: CDR1 KGHDR, CDR2 SFDVKD. V was pared by 1 base and J by 4 bases, with 11 bases between. The CDR3 is 15 amino acids. The CDR3 DNA sequence: TGTGCCACCAGTGATTTAAGGGGGACTGCAGATACGCAGTATTTT. This sequence encodes CATSDLRGTADTQYF.

Many counts were recorded for this clonotype. This chain joins TRBV6-2 or TRBV6-3 and TRBJ1-2, with D uncertain. V dropped 6 bases and J dropped 8 bases, with 10 bases sitting between them. CDR1 and CDR2 (germline): MNHEY, SVGEGT. The CDR3 runs to 11 residues. The CDR3 DNA reads as TGTGCCAGCAGGGGGTCCGGCGGCTACACCTTC. Translation gives CASRGSGGYTF.

This clonotype showed up many times. The rearrangement links TRBV28 to TRBJ1-2; maybe TRBD1 (5 bases). This CDR3 has 13 amino acids. Trimming took off 1 base at V and 6 bases at J, with 9 bases between the two ends. The germline V gene encodes CDR1 MDHEN and CDR2 SYDVKM. CDR3 coding DNA: TGTGCCAGCAGTTTATCCAGGGTTCATGGCTACACCTTC. Translating gives CASSLSRVHGYTF.

This clonotype was seen a few times. A much bigger clone sits one base away, suggesting this may be a read error. The V gene is TRBV9, the J gene TRBJ2-1; no reliable D call. This CDR3 spans 14 amino acids. The V gene's germline CDR1 is SGDLS and CDR2 YYNGEE. CDR3 DNA sequence: TGTGCCAGCAGCGTAGAGGCAGTACTGAATGAGCAGTCCTTC. Translating it yields CASSVEAVLNEQSF.

This clonotype came up many times. The gene calls are TRBV9 and TRBJ1-2; 7 nucleotides align to TRBD1. Germline assignment: CDR1 SGDLS and CDR2 YYNGEE. With 3 bases clipped from V and 6 bases from J, the junction kept 8 bases outside the gene matches. The CDR3 is 14 residues long. The CDR3: CASSDGTANNGYTF. CDR3 coding DNA: TGTGCCAGCAGCGATGGGACAGCTAATAATGGCTACACCTTC.

In this sample, this clonotype turned up many times. V usage is TRBV27 and J usage is TRBJ2-5, with 8 bases fitting TRBD1. The CDR3 spans 14 residues. CDR1 and CDR2 from the germline V gene are MNHEY and SMNVEV (reference sequence). Unmatched junction bases numbered 6, after V lost 5 bases and J lost 4 bases. As DNA, the CDR3 is TGTGCCAGCAGTCTCGGACAGGGTCGAGAGACCCAGTACTTC. It yields the protein CASSLGQGRETQYF.

This clonotype came up once. The CDR3 bases are TGCAGTGCTAGTGTTCTAGCGGGAGGCTACGAGCAGTACTTC. Its protein is CSASVLAGGYEQYF. The V and J genes are TRBV20-1 and TRBJ2-7; 11 nucleotides match TRBD2. Germline lookup yields CDR1 DFQATT and CDR2 SNEGSKA (reference sequence). This CDR3 is 14 amino acids long. The V gene end was trimmed by 3 bases and the J gene end by 3 bases; junction bases not matched to a gene: 4.

This clonotype was recorded at least ten times. The rearrangement links TRBV20-1 to TRBJ2-3; 12 bases align to TRBD1. Germline trimming cut 6 bases from V and 5 bases from J; bases unmatched to any gene: 6. The CDR3 extends over 14 amino acids. Germline V gene data show CDR1 as DFQATT and CDR2 as SNEGSKA (reference sequence). The CDR3 loop is CSAPGQGAGDTQYF. CDR3 sequence (DNA): TGCAGTGCACCGGGACAGGGGGCCGGAGATACGCAGTATTTT.

In this sample, this clonotype turned up many times. The rearrangement joins TRBV7-9 to TRBJ2-1; no reliable D call. The CDR3 length is 14 residues. V lost 5 bases, J lost 6 bases, and 14 bases lay in between. The germline gives CDR1 SEHNR, CDR2 FQNEAQ (reference sequence). The CDR3 bases are TGTGCCAGCAGCCCAGGCTCCTCGTTCAATGAGCAGTTCTTC. It encodes CASSPGSSFNEQFF.

In the case of this clonotype: Its ends do not fully match the called genes, so a read error is possible. The chain employs TRBV11-2 and TRBJ2-7; 11 bases fit TRBD1. The CDR3 length is 16 residues. CDR1 and CDR2 from the germline V gene are SGHAT and FQNNGV. CDR3 sequence (DNA): TGCGCCAGCAGCTTTCGTCGGACAGGGGGCCCCTACGAGCAGTACTTC. As protein: CASSFRRTGGPYEQYF.

Notes on this clonotype: A read error may produce the germline difference seen at one junction end. This chain connects TRBV19 to TRBJ2-1; TRBD2 agrees at 8 bases. The CDR3 is 17 residues long. Germline CDR1 LNHDA, CDR2 SQIVND (reference sequence). The CDR3 loop reads CASSIRAGGSSYNEQSF. CDR3 DNA sequence: TGTGCCAGTAGTATCCGGGCGGGGGGAAGCTCCTACAATGAGCAGTCCTTC.

This clonotype appeared many times. The genes are TRBV28 and TRBJ1-6; D gene ambiguous. This CDR3 spans 14 amino acids. V was pared by 6 bases and J by 7 bases, with 13 bases between. CDR1 is MDHEN, CDR2 SYDVKM, per germline. The CDR3 loop is CASSRVLSNSPLHF. The CDR3 DNA reads as TGTGCCAGCAGCCGCGTGTTAAGCAATTCACCCCTCCACTTT.

The chain has TRBV6-6 and TRBJ2-5; 9 nucleotides line up with TRBD2. V dropped 6 bases and J dropped 4; count of bases not matched to a gene: 6. The CDR3 is 14 residues long. Germline loops: CDR1 MNHNY, CDR2 SVGAGI (reference sequence). This CDR3 reads CASRLAGLSETQYF. The CDR3 DNA reads as TGTGCCAGCAGGCTAGCGGGATTATCAGAGACCCAGTACTTC.

This clonotype was seen repeatedly, ten times or more. This chain links TRBV30 with TRBJ2-2, with 9 bases aligning to TRBD2. Trimming took 3 bases from V and 5 from J; bases not matched to a gene: 4. There are 14 residues in the CDR3. Germline-derived CDR1 and CDR2 are GTSNPN and SVGIG (reference sequence). In nucleotides, the CDR3 is TGTGCCTGGAGGGGACTAGCTGGGACCGGGGAGCTGTTTTTT. Its protein product is CAWRGLAGTGELFF.